Each of the 2 T cell receptor beta chains below was sequenced from the same sample in a study of monozygotic twins with inflammatory bowel disease. TCRdb reprocessed the 5' RACE reads; each CDR3 protein has one entry and no DNA is given. This repertoire comprises approximately 400,000 distinct CDR3 sequences; its ten largest clones make up 2% to 3%. Input material: blood. Source of these receptors: a human donor with ulcerative colitis or Crohn's disease, or a healthy co-twin of an affected twin (not recorded which).

The J gene is TRBJ2-3, the V gene TRBV2; TCRdb's D call of TRBD2 is untestable without DNA. Per germline, CDR1 SNHLY and CDR2 FYNNEI. CDR3 length: 12 residues. The CDR3 protein is CARGLASGLQYF.

The chain joins TRBV5-6 to TRBJ2-3; the TRBD1 assignment by TCRdb is unverifiable without DNA. The CDR3 runs 14 residues. Per the germline V gene, CDR1 is SGHDT and CDR2 is YYEEEE. The CDR3 sequence is CASSWDRGTDTQYF.